This TCR beta chain originates from a study of shared clonotypes between healthy human individuals. Sequencing used immunoSEQ multiplex PCR; TCRdb keeps in-frame clones, though not all of them. This repertoire shows under 85,000 clones, about 65% found once; its top ten account for over 50%. This CDR3 has 14 amino acids. Germline-derived CDR1 and CDR2 are SGHNT and YENEEA. Trimming removed 4 bases from V and 7 bases from J, with 14 bases in between. Each of the donors was a healthy adult who was HIV-negative and had not had a recent acute infection or vaccination. There were only Caucasian adults among the donors, and all lived in Nashville, Tennessee. In CD8 memory, CD45RO+ cells were put together with CCR7-negative CD45RA+ TemRA cells.

The receptor was derived from a young man in good health. The chain is built from TRBV11-3 and TRBJ2-1; D unclear. The specimen was memory CD8+ T cells sorted from blood. Described subset: CD45RO+ cells pooled with CCR7-negative TemRA cells. The CDR3 coding sequence is TGTGCCAGCAGCTCCGACCGAATAGGGAATGAGCAGTTCTTC. Its translation is CASSSDRIGNEQFF.